Below, one TCR beta chain is given with its context. The authors loaded 150 to 250 ng DNA, approximately 30,000 T cell genomes, into sorted-subset replicate PCRs. Authors' processing steps: Filtering differed since immunoSEQ provided only junctions, with no quality scores. Only in-frame clones appear in the TCRdb table, and some are missing; sequencing was by immunoSEQ multiplex PCR. V, J and clone size are taken as reported in that table, and D and trimming were inferred from the DNA itself. The table lists hundreds of thousands of clones, around 74% of them singletons. This record comes from a study of shared clonotypes between healthy human individuals. In the study overall: CD4 naive cells filled three plates per donor, CD4 memory three, CD8 naive two and CD8 memory one.

V trimming: 4 bases; J trimming: 9 bases; junction bases outside the gene matches: 8. CDR1 SGHRS and CDR2 YFSETQ come from the germline V gene. The CDR3 contains 14 residues. Sequenced input: memory CD4+ T cells sorted from blood. Subset indicated: CD45RA-negative fraction. The rearrangement joins TRBV5-1 to TRBJ2-1; 9 bases are shared with TRBD1. The receptor comes from a woman under 40 in good health. The DNA of the CDR3 is TGCGCCAGCAGCGCCCGGACAGGGGTTAGTGAGCAGTTCTTC. Its translation is CASSARTGVSEQFF. Using reference TRBV5-1 and TRBJ2-1 for the parts outside the CDR3, the full variable domain is KAGVTQTPRYLIKTRGQQVTLSCSPISGHRSVSWYQQTPGQGLQFLFEYFSETQRNKGNFPGRFSGRQFSNSRSEMNVSTLELGDSALYLCASSARTGVSEQFFGPGTRLTVL.